This T cell receptor (beta chain) was identified during a study of human T cells and chemical hapten exposure. For the study at large: The study sensitized with 2% DPC on an approximately 2 cm by approximately 2 cm patch of upper inner arm skin. The study lasted roughly 26 weeks, and patients were dosed weekly with diphenylcyclopropenone on the scalp throughout. General study points: Among TCRs, those above 1 in 1000 frequency were unaffected by DPC sensitization.

CDR3 length equals 15 residues. Germline V gene sequence: CDR1 LGHNA, CDR2 YNFKEQ. With V trimmed by 4 bases and J by 4 bases, 5 bases remained unmatched. The sample's time point: pre-sensitization, week 0. The treatment is: therapeutic diphenylcyclopropenone sensitization with weekly scalp DPC. On this clonotype: The antigen is not known.

A single record per CDR3 protein comes from TCRdb applying MiXCR to the RACE reads. The sample lists under 300,000 distinct CDR3 sequences; about 7.7% were seen once. Here the sequenced sample was whole blood, taken in connection with sensitization to the hapten diphenylcyclopropenone (DPC). V is TRBV4-2 and J is TRBJ2-7, with 12 positions matching TRBD1. This receptor was obtained from a man aged 18 to 35 with alopecia areata. Some clones in this sample may be carry-over from other donors' samples. The CDR3 bases are TGTGCCAGCAGCCTCCGGGACAGGGGGCTATACGAGCAGTACTTC. Translated, it gives CASSLRDRGLYEQYF.